The entry that follows covers one T cell receptor (beta chain) sequence. The CDR3 has 15 residues. The J segment lost 5 bases and the V segment lost 6 bases, leaving 10 bases of the junction unmatched. Per the germline V gene, CDR1 is LNHDA and CDR2 is SQIVND (reference sequence). Template material for amplifying TCR beta CDR3 regions consisted of RNA transcripts. HTBI primers were used for first-round RT-PCR of the TCR CDR3. TCRdb re-called the multiplex PCR reads with MiXCR, one entry per CDR3 protein. This sample has some 360,000 distinct CDR3 sequences, with approximately 13% found just once. These data originate in a study of T cells in Graves' hyperthyroidism and ophthalmopathy.

This chain links TRBV19 with TRBJ2-5; 9 bases are a match to TRBD1. The TCR was taken from an older woman with Graves' hyperthyroidism. The sample was blood. This CDR3 reads CASRSTGGAGETQYF. DNA for the CDR3: TGTGCCAGTAGGTCCACAGGGGGCGCGGGGGAGACCCAGTACTTC. The whole variable domain, filled in from reference TRBV19 and TRBJ2-5, reads DGGITQSPKYLFRKEGQNVTLSCEQNLNHDAMYWYRQDPGQGLRLIYYSQIVNDFQKGDIAEGYSVSREKKESFPLTVTSAQKNPTAFYLCASRSTGGAGETQYFGPGTRLLVL.